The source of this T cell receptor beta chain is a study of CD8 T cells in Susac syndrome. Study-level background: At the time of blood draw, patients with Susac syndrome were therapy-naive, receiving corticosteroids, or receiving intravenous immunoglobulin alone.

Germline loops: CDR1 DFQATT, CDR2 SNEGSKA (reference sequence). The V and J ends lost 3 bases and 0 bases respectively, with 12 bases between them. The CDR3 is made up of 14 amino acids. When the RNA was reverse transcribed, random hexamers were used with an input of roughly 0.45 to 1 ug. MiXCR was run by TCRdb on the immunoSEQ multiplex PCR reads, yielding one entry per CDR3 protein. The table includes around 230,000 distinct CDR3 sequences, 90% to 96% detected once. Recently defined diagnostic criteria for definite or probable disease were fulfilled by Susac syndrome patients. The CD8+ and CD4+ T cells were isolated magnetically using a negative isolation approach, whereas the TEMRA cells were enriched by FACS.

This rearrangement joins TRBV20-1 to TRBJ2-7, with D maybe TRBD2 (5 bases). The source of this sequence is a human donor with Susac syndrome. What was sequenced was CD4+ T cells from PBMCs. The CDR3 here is CSASRSASSYEQYF. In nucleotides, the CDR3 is TGCAGTGCTAGTCGTAGCGCGAGCTCCTACGAGCAGTACTTC.